The 19 T cell receptor beta chains reported below all come from one sample, sequenced in a study of cytomegalovirus exposure and HLA in healthy donors. A multiplex PCR was run with 60 Vbeta primers and 13 Jbeta primers. The assay was immunoSEQ multiplex PCR, and TCRdb's table has in-frame clones only and misses some. The sample shows approximately 93,000 clones, approximately 64% of them seen only once. Sequencing was done on a sample of PBMCs. All receptors come from a boy between 10 and 17 years old in good health and CMV-seropositive.

The chain carries TRBV7-9 and TRBJ2-7, with TRBD1 matching 10 bases. The CDR3 consists of 15 residues. Germline CDR1 and CDR2: SEHNR and FQNEAQ (reference sequence). V lost 5 bases to trimming and J lost 5 bases; unmatched junction nucleotides: 9. The DNA for the CDR3 is TGTGCCAGCAGCAGAACCGGGACAGGGGCCCACGAGCAGTACTTC. Translated: CASSRTGTGAHEQYF.

This chain links TRBV4-1 with TRBJ1-5; 7 bases map to TRBD1. The CDR3 has 17 residues. Germline V CDR1 and CDR2: MGHRA, YSYEKL. The trim removed 5 bases at V and 1 base at J, leaving 11 bases unmatched. CDR3 DNA sequence: TGCGCCAGCAGCTCACCGGGACAGTTAGGAAGCAATCAGCCCCAGCATTTT. Residues: CASSSPGQLGSNQPQHF.

V gene TRBV2 combines with J gene TRBJ2-4, with D unclear. The CDR3 has 11 residues. Germline assignment: CDR1 SNHLY and CDR2 FYNNEI. Trimming shortened V by 4 bases and J by 8 bases, and 6 bases separated the two germline ends. CDR3 coding DNA: TGTGCCAGCAGTGCCCGTGACATTCAGTACTTC. Amino acid sequence: CASSARDIQYF.

This clone was seen a single time. The chain is built from TRBV5-1 and TRBJ2-2; TRBD2 matches at 10 bases. Germline CDR1 SGHRS, CDR2 YFSETQ. The CDR3 totals 15 residues. Trimming cost V 3 bases and J 4 bases; bases outside gene matches: 3. The CDR3 DNA sequence: TGCGCCAGCAGCTCAAGCGGGAGGGCCACCGGGGAGCTGTTTTTT. Its translation is CASSSSGRATGELFF. Variable domain in full (rest from reference TRBV5-1 and TRBJ2-2): KAGVTQTPRYLIKTRGQQVTLSCSPISGHRSVSWYQQTPGQGLQFLFEYFSETQRNKGNFPGRFSGRQFSNSRSEMNVSTLELGDSALYLCASSSSGRATGELFFGEGSRLTVL.

The chain links TRBV6-1 to TRBJ2-7; 10 nucleotides agree with TRBD1. Germline V gene sequence: CDR1 MNHNS, CDR2 SASEGT. There are 15 residues in the CDR3. Trimming removed 4 bases from V and 3 bases from J; junction bases left unmatched: 6. The CDR3: CASSVGTGASYEQYF. The CDR3 DNA reads as TGTGCCAGCAGTGTGGGGACAGGGGCGAGCTACGAGCAGTACTTC.

The CDR3 region is CASSEEPRESIQYF. The CDR3 bases are TGTGCCAGCAGTGAAGAGCCCAGGGAAAGCATTCAGTACTTC. This chain connects TRBV6-1 to TRBJ2-4, with D possibly being TRBD1 (5 bases). The CDR3 totals 14 residues. V lost 1 base, J lost 9 bases, and 13 bases lay in between. Germline CDR1 is MNHNS and CDR2 is SASEGT.

The chain combines TRBV10-1 with TRBJ1-1; D is undetermined. The V gene lost 6 bases and the J gene lost 5 bases, with 13 bases spanning the gap. The CDR3 has 13 amino acids. The V gene's germline CDR1 is WNHNN and CDR2 SYGVQD (reference sequence). Written as DNA, the CDR3 is TGCGCCAGCAGAGAGGAGGTTGGGACTGAAGCTTTCTTT. This sequence encodes CASREEVGTEAFF.

The genes are TRBV7-3 and TRBJ2-1, with 7 nucleotides matching TRBD1. V lost 5 bases, J lost 10 bases, and 17 bases stayed unmatched. Per germline, CDR1 SGHTA and CDR2 FQGTGA. The CDR3 extends over 16 amino acids. This CDR3 is CASSLRTGGDAGEQFF. CDR3 DNA sequence: TGTGCCAGCAGCCTCCGGACAGGAGGCGATGCGGGCGAGCAGTTCTTC. The full variable domain, completed using reference TRBV7-3 and TRBJ2-1, is GAGVSQTPSNKVTEKGKYVELRCDPISGHTALYWYRQSLGQGPEFLIYFQGTGAADDSGLPNDRFFAVRPEGSVSTLKIQRTERGDSAVYLCASSLRTGGDAGEQFFGPGTRLTVL.

This clone was detected a few times. The chain links TRBV5-4 to TRBJ2-7, with D possibly matching TRBD2 (6 bases). Deletions cut 0 bases from V and 4 bases from J, with 8 bases between. CDR3 length: 13 amino acids. The germline gives CDR1 SGHNT, CDR2 YYREEE (reference sequence). Here the CDR3 reads CASSLGAGYEQYF. The DNA of the CDR3 is TGTGCCAGCAGCTTGGGGGCGGGGTACGAGCAGTACTTC.

The chain couples TRBV6-5 to TRBJ1-2; possible D gene TRBD1, 6 bases. The length of the CDR3 is 14 residues. V was clipped by 7 bases and J by 4 bases, with 16 bases between them. Germline values: CDR1 MNHEY, CDR2 SVGAGI. DNA for the CDR3: TGTGCCAGCAAGTACACAGGGTACGCCTATGGCTACACCTTC. Its protein is CASKYTGYAYGYTF.

This clone came up a few times. This chain links TRBV9 with TRBJ2-3; tentative D call: TRBD2 (6 bases). Germline V gene lookup returns CDR1 SGDLS and CDR2 YYNGEE. The germline V and J ends were trimmed by 1 base and 3 bases, with 21 bases remaining between them. This CDR3 has 18 amino acids. In DNA form, the CDR3 reads TGTGCCAGCAGCGTATTCCCAGGAATATTCGGGGGTACAGATACGCAGTATTTT. Encoded protein: CASSVFPGIFGGTDTQYF.

CDR3 DNA: TGTGCCAGTAAACCGGGTATAAGCAATCAGCCCCAGCATTTT. It codes for CASKPGISNQPQHF. The chain uses TRBV19 and TRBJ1-5, with unresolved D. Between the trimmed V and J ends, which lost 7 bases and 1 base, there was a span of 11 bases. Germline CDR1 and CDR2: LNHDA and SQIVND (reference sequence). This CDR3 is 14 amino acids long.

This chain uses TRBV7-8 with TRBJ2-7; no clear D gene. Germline CDR1 reads SGHVS; CDR2 reads FQNEAQ. The CDR3 is 14 amino acids. V was shortened by 1 base and J by 1 base, with 8 bases between the two germline ends. The CDR3 nucleotides read TGTGCCAGCAGCTTAGGACAACAATCCTACGAGCAGTACTTC. Translated, it gives CASSLGQQSYEQYF.

The chain links TRBV7-2 to TRBJ1-1, with D maybe TRBD1 (5 bases). V lost 5 bases and J lost 4, with 14 bases in between. The germline CDR1 and CDR2 sequences are SGHTA and FQGNSA. There are 14 residues in the CDR3. CDR3 in amino acids: CASSPFWGGTEAFF. Written as DNA, the CDR3 is TGTGCCAGCAGCCCTTTCTGGGGGGGCACTGAAGCTTTCTTT.

The chain combines TRBV7-2 with TRBJ2-1; D is unclear. This CDR3 is 14 amino acids long. V lost 2 bases and J lost 6, with 11 bases in between. Germline V gives CDR1 SGHTA, CDR2 FQGNSA. DNA for the CDR3: TGTGCCAGCAGCTTAATCGGCCAGCGCAATGAGCAGTTCTTC. Translation gives CASSLIGQRNEQFF.

The chain employs TRBV7-2 and TRBJ2-7; possible D gene TRBD2, 6 bases. V dropped 1 base and J dropped 0 bases, with 10 bases sitting between them. In germline, CDR1 is SGHTA, CDR2 FQGNSA. This CDR3 comprises 15 residues. For the CDR3, the DNA is TGTGCCAGCAGCTTAGGGGCGGGGACCTCCTACGAGCAGTACTTC. It specifies CASSLGAGTSYEQYF.

The chain recombines TRBV2 with TRBJ1-1; the match to TRBD1 covers 7 bases. The germline CDR1 and CDR2 sequences are SNHLY and FYNNEI. Trimming removed 3 bases from V and 5 bases from J; junction bases left unmatched: 6. This CDR3 is built from 14 residues. The CDR3 coding sequence is TGTGCCAGCAGTGACAGGGGGGTTGGAACTGAAGCTTTCTTT. Protein: CASSDRGVGTEAFF.

V gene TRBV5-4 combines with J gene TRBJ2-5, with 8 bases identical to TRBD1. The CDR3 totals 14 residues. With V trimmed by 5 bases and J by 5 bases, 8 bases remained unmatched. Germline CDR1 is SGHNT and CDR2 is YYREEE (reference sequence). The CDR3 nucleotides read TGTGCCAGCAGTCCCCAGGGGGCACAGGAGACCCAGTACTTC. This encodes CASSPQGAQETQYF.

This clone was seen a single time. This chain connects TRBV15 to TRBJ2-1; 8 nucleotides agree with TRBD2. After removal of 4 bases from V and 4 bases from J, the junction contained 6 bases not matched to a gene. The CDR3 has 15 residues. Germline V gene sequence: CDR1 LNHNV, CDR2 YYDKDF (reference sequence). For the CDR3, the DNA is TGTGCCACCAGCACGGGGGGGCCGGGTTACAATGAGCAGTTCTTC. Its protein is CATSTGGPGYNEQFF.